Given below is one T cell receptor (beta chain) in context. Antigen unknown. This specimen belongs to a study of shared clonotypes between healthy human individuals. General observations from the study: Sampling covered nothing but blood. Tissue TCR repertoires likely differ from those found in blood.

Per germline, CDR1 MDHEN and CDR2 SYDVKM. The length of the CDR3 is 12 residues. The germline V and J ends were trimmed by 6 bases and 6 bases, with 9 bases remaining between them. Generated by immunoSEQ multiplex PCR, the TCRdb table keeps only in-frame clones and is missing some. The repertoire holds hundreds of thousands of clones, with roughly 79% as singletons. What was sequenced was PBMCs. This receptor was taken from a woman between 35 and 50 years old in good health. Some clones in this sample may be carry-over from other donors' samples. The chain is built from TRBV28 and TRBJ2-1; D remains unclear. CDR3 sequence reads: CASRVGPNEQFF. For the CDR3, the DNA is TGTGCCAGCAGAGTCGGCCCCAATGAGCAGTTCTTC.